The rows below give T cell receptor beta chains drawn from one sample of a study of shared clonotypes between healthy human individuals. Produced via immunoSEQ multiplex PCR; TCRdb's table is partial and in-frame only. The table has 2 million to 2.5 million clones, more than 90% seen once; the top ten hold approximately 0.13%. Material: naive CD4+ T cells sorted from blood. Receptor source: a man between 18 and 29 years old in good health. Each CDR3 is given with its conserved first and last residue. A D gene is named only where the DNA matches it firmly. Not all rows give a size; the values are once, few, many and, for expanded clones, a class.

J | size | V | D | DNA | CDR3
TRBJ2-5 | NA | TRBV11-2 | TRBD2 | TGTGCCAGCAGCCTAATAGCGGGAGGGCCTCAAGAGACCCAGTACTTC | CASSLIAGGPQETQYF
TRBJ1-2 | NA | TRBV28 | TRBD1 | TGTGCCACCATTCAGGGGGCTGGCTATGGCTACACCTTC | CATIQGAGYGYTF
TRBJ1-2 | NA | TRBV9 | NA | TGTGCCAGCAGCCTCGCGACAGGCCCCTATGGCTACACCTTC | CASSLATGPYGYTF
TRBJ2-5 | NA | TRBV7-9 | TRBD1 | TGTGCCAGCAGCTTAGGGGACAGGGACCTAGAGACCCAGTACTTC | CASSLGDRDLETQYF
TRBJ2-5 | NA | TRBV5-1 | TRBD2 | TGCGCCAGCAGCCCACTCCCGGGACTAGCGGGCCTCGGGCAAGAGACCCAGTACTTC | CASSPLPGLAGLGQETQYF
TRBJ2-3 | NA | TRBV11-2 | TRBD2 | TGTGCCAGCAGCCTGTTCTTCAGCGGGGCTAGCACAGATACGCAGTATTTT | CASSLFFSGASTDTQYF
TRBJ2-2 | NA | TRBV9 | NA | TGTGCCAGCAGTTTGTCGTACGCGAACACCGGGGAGCTGTTTTTT | CASSLSYANTGELFF
TRBJ1-5 | NA | TRBV21-1 | NA | TGTGCCAGCAGCAACGGAGGACAGGACAATCAGCCCCAGCATTTT | CASSNGGQDNQPQHF
TRBJ2-7 | NA | TRBV6-1 | NA | TGTGCCAGCACCGTGGGTAGGGCCTACGAGCAGTACTTC | CASTVGRAYEQYF
TRBJ2-3 | NA | TRBV4-3 | TRBD2 | TGCGCCAGCAGCCAAGATTGGGGGCGGGAGGGCCGGAGTACGCAGTATTTT | CASSQDWGREGRSTQYF
TRBJ1-2 | NA | TRBV7-9 | TRBD1 | TGTGCCAGCAGCTCCGGGACAGTATATGGCTACACCTTC | CASSSGTVYGYTF
TRBJ2-7 | NA | TRBV6-1 | NA | TGTGCCAGCAGAGGACGGCTTTACGAGCAGTACTTC | CASRGRLYEQYF
TRBJ1-2 | NA | TRBV5-4 | NA | TGTGCCAGCAGCTTTACAGGGAACTATGGCTACACCTTC | CASSFTGNYGYTF
TRBJ2-7 | NA | TRBV10-3 | TRBD1 | TGTGCCAGCAGTCAGGGGACAGCCTACGAGCAGTACTTC | CASSQGTAYEQYF
TRBJ2-3 | NA | TRBV6-1 | NA | TGTGCCAGCTCAGGGGGACTCGGCACAGATACGCAGTATTTT | CASSGGLGTDTQYF
TRBJ2-5 | NA | TRBV6-6 | NA | TGTGCCAGCAGTTACGTCGGGGGGCACCAAGAGACCCAGTACTTC | CASSYVGGHQETQYF
TRBJ1-5 | NA | TRBV30 | NA | TGTGCCTGGAGTCTCGTCGGTTATCAGCCCCAGCATTTT | CAWSLVGYQPQHF
TRBJ2-7 | NA | TRBV7-9 | TRBD2 | TGTGCCAGCAGCTTAGCGGGAGGGCCCTACGAGCAGTACTTC | CASSLAGGPYEQYF
TRBJ1-4 | NA | TRBV18 | TRBD1 | TGTGCCAGCTCACGGTACAGGGGCCTGGAAAAACTGTTTTTT | CASSRYRGLEKLFF
TRBJ1-5 | NA | TRBV28 | NA | TGTGCCAGCACTCCTGCAGGCCTGCGGAGCAATCAGCCCCAGCATTTT | CASTPAGLRSNQPQHF
TRBJ2-7 | NA | TRBV25-1 | NA | TGTGCCAGCAGTACCGGTGTCGAGCAGTACTTC | CASSTGVEQYF
TRBJ1-1 | NA | TRBV30 | NA | TGTGCCTGTCGAAGGGGGGAGACTGAAGCTTTCTTT | CACRRGETEAFF
TRBJ1-4 | NA | TRBV9 | TRBD1 | TGTGCCAGCAGCGTAGTGGGATCGGGACAGGGTGGCGAAAAACTGTTTTTT | CASSVVGSGQGGEKLFF
TRBJ1-2 | NA | TRBV6-6 | NA | TGTGCCAGCAGTTCCGTAGGAGCTCTTGGCTACACCTTC | CASSSVGALGYTF
TRBJ1-5 | NA | TRBV4-1 | NA | TGCGCCAGCAGCCAAGGGGGTACTGGCAATCAGCCCCAGCATTTT | CASSQGGTGNQPQHF
TRBJ1-4 | NA | TRBV14 | NA | TGTGCCAGCAGCCAAGAAGGAAGAAGACATGGGGAAAAACTGTTTTTT | CASSQEGRRHGEKLFF
TRBJ1-2 | NA | TRBV7-2 | NA | TGTGCCAGCAGCACCGGAGGCCCCGGGTATGGCTACACCTTC | CASSTGGPGYGYTF
TRBJ1-1 | NA | TRBV27 | NA | TGTGCCAGCAGTTTAAGGCGGAACACTGAAGCTTTCTTT | CASSLRRNTEAFF
TRBJ2-1 | NA | TRBV7-8 | TRBD2 | TGTGCCAGCAGCATGCAGACTAGCGGCCTCTACAATGAGCAGTTCTTC | CASSMQTSGLYNEQFF
TRBJ2-3 | NA | TRBV10-3 | TRBD2 | TGTGCCATCAGTGACGGGGGGGAGATCCTTACTAGCACAGATACGCAGTATTTT | CAISDGGEILTSTDTQYF
TRBJ2-5 | NA | TRBV29-1 | NA | TGCAGCGCGGGACTCTATCTACCGGAGACCCAGTACTTC | CSAGLYLPETQYF
TRBJ2-1 | NA | TRBV6-6 | NA | TGTGCCAGCAGTTCCCGATACCCGAATGAGCAGTTCTTC | CASSSRYPNEQFF
TRBJ2-7 | NA | TRBV4-3 | NA | TGCGCCAGCAGCCAAACCAGGGACTCGTACGAGCAGTACTTC | CASSQTRDSYEQYF
TRBJ2-7 | NA | TRBV11-2 | TRBD1 | TGTGCCAGCAGCCAGGGGGCCTCCTACGAGCAGTACTTC | CASSQGASYEQYF
TRBJ1-1 | NA | TRBV6-1 | NA | TGTGCCAGCAGACCCGTGGGGGGCGGGACTGAAGCTTTCTTT | CASRPVGGGTEAFF
TRBJ2-5 | NA | TRBV5-1 | NA | TGCGCCAGCAGCTTGACAGGTGGGGAGACCCAGTACTTC | CASSLTGGETQYF
TRBJ2-2 | once | TRBV5-8 | NA | TGTGCCAGCAGCCGGAACACCGGGGAGCTGTTTTTT | CASSRNTGELFF
TRBJ2-1 | NA | TRBV11-2 | NA | TGTGCCAGCAGCTTAGGAGGTCTAGTGGCTTTAGATGAGCAGTTCTTC | CASSLGGLVALDEQFF
TRBJ2-5 | NA | TRBV9 | NA | TGTGCCAGCAGCGCACATGGGGGTCAAGAGACCCAGTACTTC | CASSAHGGQETQYF
TRBJ2-2 | NA | TRBV5-6 | TRBD2 | TGTGCCAGCAGCTTGGATGCGGCTAGCGGGGTCACCGGGGAGCTGTTTTTT | CASSLDAASGVTGELFF
TRBJ2-5 | NA | TRBV6-1 | NA | TGTGCCAGCAGTTGGCAGGGGGAGACCCAGTACTTC | CASSWQGETQYF
TRBJ2-1 | NA | TRBV20-1 | TRBD2 | TGCAGTGCGCGGGAGGGCAATGAGCAGTTCTTC | CSAREGNEQFF
TRBJ1-5 | NA | TRBV28 | NA | TGTGCCAGCAACCAGGATAGTCAGCCCCAGCATTTT | CASNQDSQPQHF